A selection of T cell receptor beta chains follows, all from one sample in a study of T cells after posttransplantation cyclophosphamide. Using immunoSEQ multiplex PCR, the repertoire was profiled, and TCRdb retains in-frame clones only, with some absent. The profile covers approximately 1,800 clones, none occurring a single time. The sequences come from PBMCs, collected 32 days after allogeneic stem cell transplant with posttransplant cyclophosphamide. The receptors come from a female patient between 40 and 50 years old who received an allogeneic stem cell transplant from a related donor, was CMV-positive, and had no GVHD. Some T cells may possibly be graft donor cells. The CDR3 runs from the conserved cysteine through the conserved F or W. Fields, in order: clone size, J gene, D gene, V gene, CDR3 protein, CDR3 DNA. The D gene is left open where the match is weak. Clone size is stated in some rows and not others, as once, few, many or a class when expanded.

many | TRBJ2-3 | NA | TRBV4-1 | CASSLTRTVQDTQYF | TGCGCCAGCAGCCTGACTAGGACTGTTCAAGATACGCAGTATTTT
NA | TRBJ2-5 | TRBD1 | TRBV27 | CASSLGQGWGETQYF | TGTGCCAGCAGTTTGGGACAGGGGTGGGGAGAGACCCAGTACTTC
medium-sized | TRBJ1-2 | NA | TRBV6-2/TRBV6-3 | CASSWTDYGYTF | TGTGCCAGCAGTTGGACAGACTATGGCTACACCTTC
medium-sized | TRBJ2-1 | NA | TRBV24-1 | CATSGGISYNEQFF | TGTGCCACCAGTGGCGGGATATCCTACAATGAGCAGTTCTTC
many | TRBJ1-1 | NA | TRBV6-5 | CASSNLQALSTEAFF | TGTGCCAGCAGTAACCTCCAGGCATTGAGCACTGAAGCTTTCTTT
medium-sized | TRBJ1-6 | NA | TRBV28 | CASRKRDRYNSPLHF | TGTGCCAGCAGGAAGAGAGACAGATATAATTCACCCCTCCACTTT
medium-sized | TRBJ1-6 | NA | TRBV6-1 | CASSERTLDNSPLHF | TGTGCCAGCAGTGAACGGACACTTGATAATTCACCCCTCCACTTT
many | TRBJ2-3 | TRBD2 | TRBV7-3 | CASSLVAGGDPDTQYF | TGTGCCAGCAGCTTGGTCGCGGGGGGGGACCCAGATACGCAGTATTTT
many | TRBJ2-1 | TRBD2 | TRBV9 | CASSVGNSGGDEQFF | TGTGCCAGCAGCGTAGGAAATAGCGGGGGGGATGAGCAGTTCTTC
many | TRBJ2-7 | NA | TRBV11-2 | CASSTIGATEQYF | TGTGCCAGCAGCACGATCGGAGCGACCGAGCAGTACTTC
medium-sized | TRBJ2-2 | TRBD2 | TRBV4-2 | CASSQDLAGGSNTGELFF | TGTGCCAGCAGCCAAGATCTAGCGGGGGGCTCGAACACCGGGGAGCTGTTTTTT
many | TRBJ2-4 | NA | TRBV24-1 | CATSDSGGAPAKNIQYF | TGTGCCACCAGTGATTCTGGCGGGGCGCCAGCCAAAAACATTCAGTACTTC
many | TRBJ2-7 | TRBD2 | TRBV6-5 | CASSYGTSGGTYEQYF | TGTGCCAGCAGTTACGGAACTAGCGGGGGAACCTACGAGCAGTACTTC